This T cell receptor (beta chain) was profiled in a study of response to subunit inactivated influenza vaccine. TCRdb recomputed calls from the RT-PCR reads with MiXCR, one row per CDR3 protein. Among about 500,000 distinct CDR3 sequences listed, more than 15% were seen once. As concerns this clonotype: The target antigen is unknown.

Overall study findings and caveats: Few additional T cells are recruited per seasonal influenza vaccination, authors suggested.

This specimen was CD4+ T cells sorted from PBMCs, taken around 25 months after vaccination. This TCR derives from a man between 50 and 69 years old who received an inactivated influenza vaccine.

CDR3 DNA: TGTGCCAGCAGCAAAGGGACAGGGTCCTGGATCGAGCAGTACTTC. This translates into CASSKGTGSWIEQYF. The chain couples TRBV2 to TRBJ2-7; 9 nucleotides match TRBD1. The junction had 12 bases not matched to a gene; V was cut back by 6 bases and J by 6 bases. The germline CDR1 and CDR2 sequences are SNHLY and FYNNEI. CDR3 length: 15 amino acids.